This entry lists 2 T cell receptor beta chains sequenced from one sample in a study of shared clonotypes between healthy human individuals. Measured with immunoSEQ multiplex PCR; TCRdb has only the in-frame clones, and not every one. Counted here are over a million clones, 95% to 99% occurring once; the ten biggest clones make up 0.4% to 0.45%. Sequences were obtained from naive CD4+ T cells sorted from blood. Subset noted: CD45RA+ positively selected. The receptors stem from a man in his thirties or forties in good health.

On this clone itself: In the same sample, other DNA sequences code for this CDR3. This chain links TRBV5-1 with TRBJ2-2, with 9 bases that match TRBD1. The J segment lost 3 bases and the V segment lost 4 bases, leaving 4 bases of the junction unmatched. CDR3 length: 15 amino acids. The germline V gene encodes CDR1 SGHRS and CDR2 YFSETQ. CDR3 in amino acids: CASSPGDRDTGELFF. The CDR3 bases are TGCGCCAGCAGCCCCGGGGACAGGGACACCGGGGAGCTGTTTTTT. The entire variable domain, with the rest obtained from reference TRBV5-1 and TRBJ2-2, is as follows: KAGVTQTPRYLIKTRGQQVTLSCSPISGHRSVSWYQQTPGQGLQFLFEYFSETQRNKGNFPGRFSGRQFSNSRSEMNVSTLELGDSALYLCASSPGDRDTGELFFGEGSRLTVL.

The V and J genes are TRBV6-1 and TRBJ2-3; D unresolved. From germline, CDR1 is MNHNS and CDR2 SASEGT. CDR3 length: 15 residues. V gave up 6 bases and J gave up 0 bases, with 13 bases separating them. Here the CDR3 DNA reads TGTGCCAGCAGCCTGCTCGTAGACAGCACAGATACGCAGTATTTT. This gives the protein CASSLLVDSTDTQYF.